This TCR beta chain was sequenced during a study of cytomegalovirus exposure and HLA in healthy donors. For the study at large: Assignment to the Caucasian-associated ancestry cluster applied to around 80% of the roughly 410 genotyped donors.

This clone was recorded only once. Its antigen is not known. Vbeta (60) and Jbeta (13) primers were used in the PCR. Repertoires were generated with immunoSEQ multiplex PCR, while TCRdb's copy carries only in-frame clones and drops some. The table has more than 130,000 clones, approximately 80% seen once; the top ten hold 4.5% to 6%. Notes on the study in general: Through in vitro validation, three CMV-associated chains were shown to be specific for CMV antigens. Within an earlier analysis, most TCR beta V segments proved productive either about 90% or about 30% of the time.

Germline CDR1 SGHNT, CDR2 YYREEE (reference sequence). This CDR3 is 15 amino acids long. The V end was cut by 4 bases, the J end by 0 bases, with 14 bases between. The sequence derives from a woman aged 50 to 60 in good health and CMV-seronegative. V gene TRBV5-4 combines with J gene TRBJ2-7, with D maybe TRBD1 (6 bases). The sequenced sample consisted of PBMCs. Here the CDR3 DNA reads TGTGCCAGCAGCGAGCAGGGGCTGAGCTCCTACGAGCAGTACTTC. It encodes CASSEQGLSSYEQYF.